This T cell receptor (beta chain) was recorded in a study of blood T cell repertoires in COVID-19. Overall study context: Sources were T cells, B-cell-depleted T cells, or PBMCs; the material itself was cDNA or gDNA.

This CDR3 comprises 14 residues. Germline CDR1 SGHRS, CDR2 YFSETQ. Trimming shortened V by 0 bases and J by 2 bases, and 7 bases separated the two germline ends. In the original workflow: Amplification of reference gene primers was used by the study to estimate nucleated cell counts. The protocol was immunoSEQ multiplex PCR, while the TCRdb copy is restricted to in-frame clones and leaves out a portion. V and J calls and clone size follow that table, whereas D and trimming were derived from the DNA. The sample consists of more than 130,000 clones, more than 75% of them appearing once. Sample: peripheral blood. This clonotype was obtained from a woman in her 40s with acute or convalescent COVID-19. V gene TRBV5-1 combines with J gene TRBJ2-3, with D possibly being TRBD1 (6 bases). CDR3 sequence (DNA): TGCGCCAGCAGCTTGGTGGGGGCCACAGATACGCAGTATTTT. Translated, it gives CASSLVGATDTQYF.